These 21 T cell receptor beta chains originate from one sample sequenced in a study of blood T cell repertoires in COVID-19. Data came from immunoSEQ multiplex PCR; TCRdb stores just in-frame clones and leaves some out. The table has 200,000 to 300,000 clones, 92% seen once; the top ten hold about 0.8%. Sequencing used peripheral blood. These TCRs come from a man in his thirties or forties with COVID-19, enrolled during active disease.

The rearrangement links TRBV12-5 to TRBJ1-2; 8 nucleotides align to TRBD1. Germline values: CDR1 LGHNT, CDR2 FRNRAP. V shed 0 bases and J 4 bases; nucleotides not matched to a gene: 7. This CDR3 has 16 amino acids. The CDR3 reads CASGLVGQGAIYGYTF. As DNA, the CDR3 is TGTGCTAGTGGTTTGGTAGGCCAGGGGGCGATCTATGGCTACACCTTC.

The chain joins TRBV2 to TRBJ1-2; no definite D call. The germline V gene has CDR1 SNHLY and CDR2 FYNNEI. The V gene lost 0 bases and the J gene lost 8 bases, with 16 bases spanning the gap. The length of the CDR3 is 15 residues. CDR3 nucleotides: TGTGCCAGCAGTGAAGCTGCACGGGTCCCCGAAGGCTACACCTTC. Encoded protein: CASSEAARVPEGYTF.

J is TRBJ1-1 and V is TRBV6-5; TRBD1 matches 7 bases. CDR1 is MNHEY and CDR2 is SVGAGI in the germline V gene. CDR3 length: 14 residues. J lost 4 bases, V lost 8 bases, and 10 bases had no gene match. Here the CDR3 DNA reads TGTGCCAGCGTTCGGGCAGGGGGAAGCACTGAAGCTTTCTTT. Translating it yields CASVRAGGSTEAFF.

The table lists this clone with a count of one. The chain recombines TRBV15 with TRBJ1-2; tentatively, D is TRBD1 (5 bases). This CDR3 is built from 13 residues. CDR1 is LNHNV and CDR2 is YYDKDF in the germline V gene (reference sequence). The V end was cut by 1 base, the J end by 5 bases, with 8 bases between. The chain's CDR3 is CATSRGGEYGYTF. The CDR3 bases are TGTGCCACCAGCAGAGGGGGCGAGTATGGCTACACCTTC.

CDR3 sequence: CASSQTIIAGGSNEQFF. CDR3 sequence (DNA): TGCGCCAGCAGCCAGACCATTATAGCGGGGGGGTCTAATGAGCAGTTCTTC. The rearrangement uses TRBV4-1 and TRBJ2-1, with 11 nucleotides matching TRBD2. The germline V gene has CDR1 MGHRA and CDR2 YSYEKL. V gave up 3 bases and J gave up 7 bases; unmatched junction bases: 11. The CDR3 consists of 17 residues.

The chain links TRBV3-1 (or the pseudogene TRBV3-2) to TRBJ1-6, with 7 bases identical to TRBD1. Trimming at V came to 0 bases and at J to 9 bases, leaving 5 bases not matched to a gene. Germline V gives CDR1 LGHDT, CDR2 YNNKEL (reference sequence). The CDR3 contains 15 residues. This CDR3 reads CASSQDVTGVSPLHF. CDR3 in DNA: TGTGCCAGCAGCCAAGATGTAACAGGGGTTTCACCCCTCCACTTT.

V gene TRBV6-5 combines with J gene TRBJ2-2; perhaps TRBD1 as D (6 bases). CDR1 and CDR2 from the germline V gene are MNHEY and SVGAGI. The CDR3 totals 14 residues. Trimming cost V 5 bases and J 1 base, with 8 bases left between them. For the CDR3, the DNA is TGTGCCAGCAGTCCACAGGGGAACACCGGGGAGCTGTTTTTT. Translated, it gives CASSPQGNTGELFF.

The CDR3 spells CSASYQETQYF. The CDR3 region has the DNA TGCAGTGCCTCGTACCAAGAGACCCAGTACTTC. The chain couples TRBV20-1 to TRBJ2-5; D unclear. The CDR3 is 11 amino acids. Germline CDR1 and CDR2: DFQATT and SNEGSKA (reference sequence). V lost 6 bases, J lost 0 bases, and 5 bases lay in between.

V gene TRBV14 combines with J gene TRBJ2-7; no firm D call. This CDR3 has 12 residues. Deletions cut 1 base from V and 3 bases from J, with 4 bases between. Germline loops: CDR1 SGHDN, CDR2 FVKESK. CDR3 sequence reads: CASSQVHYEQYF. In DNA, the CDR3 is TGTGCCAGCAGCCAAGTCCACTACGAGCAGTACTTC.

The gene calls are TRBV14 and TRBJ1-3; D gene ambiguous. This CDR3 spans 15 amino acids. V was trimmed by 4 bases and J by 7 bases, leaving 17 bases between them. CDR1 and CDR2 from the germline V gene are SGHDN and FVKESK. For the CDR3, the DNA is TGTGCCAGCAGCCTTGGCGGTTTTAGTTGGAACACCATATATTTT. As protein: CASSLGGFSWNTIYF.

The chain is built from TRBV29-1 and TRBJ1-5, with D uncertain. The CDR3 has 13 residues. Germline V CDR1 and CDR2: SQVTM, ANQGSEA. V dropped 5 bases and J dropped 9 bases, with 17 bases sitting between them. The CDR3 nucleotides are TGCAGCGTTCTTCCCACAGCTGGTTGGCCCCAGCATTTT. This gives the protein CSVLPTAGWPQHF.

V usage is TRBV7-9 and J usage is TRBJ2-1; D is undetermined. Germline CDR1 and CDR2: SEHNR and FQNEAQ (reference sequence). Trimming stripped 4 bases from V and 4 bases from J, with 11 bases between. The CDR3 contains 14 residues. This CDR3 is CASSSPQDYNEQFF. For the CDR3, the DNA is TGTGCCAGCAGCTCCCCCCAGGATTACAATGAGCAGTTCTTC. Full variable domain (missing parts from reference TRBV7-9 and TRBJ2-1): DTGVSQNPRHKITKRGQNVTFRCDPISEHNRLYWYRQTLGQGPEFLTYFQNEAQLEKSRLLSDRFSAERPKGSFSTLEIQRTEQGDSAMYLCASSSPQDYNEQFFGPGTRLTVL.

The V gene is TRBV19, the J gene TRBJ2-5; the match to TRBD2 covers 14 bases. The CDR3 is made up of 15 amino acids. Germline V gives CDR1 LNHDA, CDR2 SQIVND (reference sequence). After removal of 5 bases from V and 3 bases from J, the junction contained 2 bases not matched to a gene. The CDR3 here is CASSAGLAGEETQYF. The CDR3 DNA reads TGTGCCAGTAGTGCGGGACTAGCGGGGGAAGAGACCCAGTACTTC.

About this clone itself: The sample contains more than one DNA sequence encoding this CDR3. The V and J genes are TRBV11-2 and TRBJ2-1; weak D call: TRBD2 (6 bases). Trimming shortened V by 3 bases and J by 2 bases, and 8 bases separated the two germline ends. The CDR3 totals 14 residues. The germline gives CDR1 SGHAT, CDR2 FQNNGV. CDR3 sequence: CASSLGLPYNEQFF. For the CDR3, the DNA is TGTGCCAGCAGCTTGGGACTCCCCTACAATGAGCAGTTCTTC.

The genes are TRBV5-4 and TRBJ2-7; 8 bases fit TRBD1. Germline trimming cut 9 bases from V and 0 bases from J; bases unmatched to any gene: 8. The CDR3 is made up of 14 amino acids. Per the germline V gene, CDR1 is SGHNT and CDR2 is YYREEE (reference sequence). For the CDR3, the DNA is TGTGCCACCTTGGACAGGGAGCTCTCCTACGAGCAGTACTTC. Amino acids: CATLDRELSYEQYF.

This chain uses TRBV3-1 (or the pseudogene TRBV3-2) with TRBJ1-4, with 7 bases lining up with TRBD1. Trimming took 4 bases from V and 9 from J; bases not matched to a gene: 11. Germline CDR1 and CDR2: LGHDT and YNNKEL (reference sequence). This CDR3 comprises 15 residues. The DNA of the CDR3 is TGTGCCAGCAGCCTTCTATCCGGGACAGCAAAAAAACTGTTTTTT. Translated: CASSLLSGTAKKLFF.

The chain employs TRBV9 and TRBJ1-1; 7 bases agree with TRBD1. Trimming removed 4 bases from V and 0 bases from J; junction bases left unmatched: 6. This CDR3 region has 15 residues. Per the germline V gene, CDR1 is SGDLS and CDR2 is YYNGEE. The chain's CDR3 is CASSTQTGLNTEAFF. Written as DNA, the CDR3 is TGTGCCAGCAGCACGCAGACAGGGTTGAACACTGAAGCTTTCTTT.

This clone was counted a single time. The genes are TRBV30 and TRBJ2-7, with D possibly being TRBD2 (7 bases). Germline CDR1 GTSNPN, CDR2 SVGIG (reference sequence). This CDR3 is 14 amino acids long. V shed 0 bases and J shed 3 bases, with 12 bases lying between them. The CDR3 DNA sequence: TGTGCCTGGAGTGTAGTAGGGGGGGGCTACGAGCAGTACTTC. Protein sequence: CAWSVVGGGYEQYF.

The chain recombines TRBV7-9 with TRBJ2-1, with 9 positions matching TRBD1. CDR1 is SEHNR, CDR2 FQNEAQ, per germline (reference sequence). The CDR3 totals 16 residues. V was pared by 5 bases and J by 6 bases, with 11 bases of the junction left unmatched. This chain's CDR3 is CASSRPGTGRRNEQFF. In DNA form, the CDR3 reads TGTGCCAGCAGCCGGCCCGGGACAGGGAGACGCAATGAGCAGTTCTTC.

The CDR3 DNA is TGCGCCAGCAGGGACATCTCGGCTAACTATGGCTACACCTTC. Its translation is CASRDISANYGYTF. The chain has TRBV4-1 and TRBJ1-2; possibly TRBD1 for D (5 bases). The CDR3 is 14 residues long. Deletions cut 6 bases from V and 0 bases from J, with 11 bases between. Germline values: CDR1 MGHRA, CDR2 YSYEKL.

The V call is TRBV29-1, the J call TRBJ1-5; 10 nucleotides line up with TRBD1. Losses at the gene ends were 5 bases for V and 5 bases for J; bases not matched to a gene: 3. The CDR3 has 13 amino acids. CDR1 and CDR2 from the germline V gene are SQVTM and ANQGSEA. The CDR3 DNA reads TGCAGCGTTTCTGGACAGGGGGATCAGCCCCAGCATTTT. The encoded protein is CSVSGQGDQPQHF.